The clone carrying this T cell receptor beta chain appeared many times. Its specificity is unknown. Time point described: persistent/refractory GD, antithyroid drugs over 5 years with positive TRAb. Researchers made the TCR library from RNA that was extracted from PBMCs. In building TCR beta libraries, iRepertoire HTBI primers were used together with Arm-PCR of CDR3 regions. One entry per CDR3 protein, called by TCRdb with MiXCR from the multiplex PCR reads. The table shows 600,000 to 850,000 distinct CDR3 sequences, with about 30% occurring only once. The data were taken from a study of regulatory T cells in long-lasting Graves disease. Study outcomes and limitations: Thyroid tissue was not studied; only peripheral blood was. The TCR repertoire of persistent Graves' patients was less diverse than that of newly diagnosed ones. Clonotypes that were public and shared totalled a few thousand in persistent patients versus over 800 in new patients.

V was clipped by 6 bases and J by 4 bases, with 24 bases between them. CDR3 length: 17 amino acids. CDR1 and CDR2 from the germline V gene are MNHNS and SASEGT. The sequencing used peripheral blood mononuclear cells (PBMCs), collected when the disease was refractory, from a patient treated with antithyroid drugs. The receptor was isolated from a female donor with Graves disease. The chain employs TRBV6-1 and TRBJ1-1; TRBD1 might be the D (6 bases). The CDR3 protein is CASSKHGVQGSFTEAFF. The CDR3 DNA reads TGTGCCAGCAGCAAACACGGGGTGCAGGGGTCTTTCACTGAAGCTTTCTTT.